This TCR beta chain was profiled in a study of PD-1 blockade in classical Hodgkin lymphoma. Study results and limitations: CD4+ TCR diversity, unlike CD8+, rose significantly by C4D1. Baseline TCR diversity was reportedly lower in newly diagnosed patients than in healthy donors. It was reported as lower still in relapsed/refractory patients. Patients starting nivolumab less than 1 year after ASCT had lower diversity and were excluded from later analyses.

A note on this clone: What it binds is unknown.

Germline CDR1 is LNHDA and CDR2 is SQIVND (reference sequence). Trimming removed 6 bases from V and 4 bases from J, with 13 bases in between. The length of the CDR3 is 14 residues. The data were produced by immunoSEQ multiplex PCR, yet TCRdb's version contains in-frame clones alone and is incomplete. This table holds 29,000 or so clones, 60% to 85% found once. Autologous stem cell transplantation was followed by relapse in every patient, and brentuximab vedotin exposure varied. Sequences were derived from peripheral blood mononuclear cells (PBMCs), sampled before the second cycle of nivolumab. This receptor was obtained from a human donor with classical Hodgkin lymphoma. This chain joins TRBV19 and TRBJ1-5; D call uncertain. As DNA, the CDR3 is TGTGCCAGTAGCCACCCAGGCTCAAATCAGCCCCAGCATTTT. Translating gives CASSHPGSNQPQHF. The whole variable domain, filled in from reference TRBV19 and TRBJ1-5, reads DGGITQSPKYLFRKEGQNVTLSCEQNLNHDAMYWYRQDPGQGLRLIYYSQIVNDFQKGDIAEGYSVSREKKESFPLTVTSAQKNPTAFYLCASSHPGSNQPQHFGDGTRLSIL.